Listed below are T cell receptor beta chains from one sample, sequenced in a study of T cells in Graves' hyperthyroidism and ophthalmopathy. TCRdb recomputed calls from the multiplex PCR reads with MiXCR, one row per CDR3 protein. The table lists some 620,000 distinct CDR3 sequences, 15% to 20% of them singletons. Material: blood. The source of these receptors is a young woman with Graves' hyperthyroidism. Both conserved end residues are part of each CDR3. A D gene is named only where the DNA matches it firmly. Rows give clone size only sometimes, using once, few, many, or a class for an expanded clone.

V gene,clone size,D gene,CDR3 length,J gene,CDR3 DNA,CDR3 protein
TRBV20-1,few,NA,14,TRBJ2-5,TGCAGTGCTAGGGGTGGGGGAAACCAAGAGACCCAGTACTTC,CSARGGGNQETQYF
TRBV12-3/TRBV12-4,many,NA,13,TRBJ2-5,TGTGCCAGCAGCCCCGGAGGGGAAGAGACCCAGTACTTC,CASSPGGEETQYF
TRBV6-1,many,NA,13,TRBJ1-3,TGTGCCAGCTTCTGGGCAGTTGGAAACACCATATATTTT,CASFWAVGNTIYF
TRBV28,many,NA,14,TRBJ2-7,TGTGCCAGCAGGCGTCCCTTCGCGGGCTACGAGCAGTACTTC,CASRRPFAGYEQYF
TRBV7-9,many,TRBD2,16,TRBJ2-5,TGTGCCAGCAGCTTTAACTTAGCGGGAGACCAAGAGACCCAGTACTTC,CASSFNLAGDQETQYF
TRBV2,NA,TRBD1,15,TRBJ1-4,TGTGCCAGCAGACTGACCGGGACAGGGAATGAAAAACTGTTTTTT,CASRLTGTGNEKLFF
TRBV29-1,many,NA,13,TRBJ2-3,TGCAGCGTTGAAGATCGCGGGCAAGATACGCAGTATTTT,CSVEDRGQDTQYF
TRBV28,NA,NA,16,TRBJ1-1,TGTGCCAGCAGTAATCCAGCCCGGACGCGAAACACTGAAGCTTTCTTT,CASSNPARTRNTEAFF
TRBV3-1,many,NA,14,TRBJ1-2,TGTGCCAGCAGCCAAGAGACCCGAGGATATGGCTACACCTTC,CASSQETRGYGYTF
TRBV18,NA,NA,14,TRBJ2-7,TGTGCCAGCTCACCGGGGGGCATGAAATCCGAGCAGTACTTC,CASSPGGMKSEQYF
TRBV4-3,NA,NA,16,TRBJ1-2,TGCGCCAGCTGCCAAGATTCAGGGGTGTTGGGTTATGGCTACACCTTC,CASCQDSGVLGYGYTF
TRBV18,many,NA,14,TRBJ2-7,TGTGCCAGCTCACCCGCTTACATGAGCGACGAGCAGTACTTC,CASSPAYMSDEQYF
TRBV7-3,NA,NA,14,TRBJ2-2,TGTGCCAGCAGCCCCAGGTGGAAGACCGGGGAGCTGTTTTTT,CASSPRWKTGELFF
TRBV28,few,TRBD2,20,TRBJ2-2,TGTGCCAGCAGTTTCGGTTCAATTATAGCGGGAGCTAAGAACACCGGGGAGCTGTTTTTT,CASSFGSIIAGAKNTGELFF
TRBV5-1,few,TRBD1,15,TRBJ2-3,TGCGCCAGCAGCTTGTTAGGGACAGGGGATGATACGCAGTATTTT,CASSLLGTGDDTQYF
TRBV5-6,few,TRBD2,15,TRBJ2-1,TGTGCCAGCAGCTTAAGCGGGAGATATTACAATGAGCAGTTCTTC,CASSLSGRYYNEQFF
TRBV6-1,few,TRBD1,16,TRBJ2-1,TGTGCCAGCAGTGATTTGGGGACAGGGGCGCCTAATGAGCAGTTCTTC,CASSDLGTGAPNEQFF
TRBV19,few,NA,14,TRBJ2-1,TGTGCCAGTAGTGCTAGCGTCTCCTACAATGAGCAGTTCTTC,CASSASVSYNEQFF
TRBV4-3,NA,TRBD1,14,TRBJ2-7,TGCGCCAGCAGCCCTACAACAGGGGCCTACGAGCAGTACTTC,CASSPTTGAYEQYF